This T cell receptor beta chain was captured in a study of T cell clones after liver transplantation. Looking at the study overall: Immunosuppression withdrawal was tried within 2 years after liver transplantation in this trial.

V shed 4 bases and J 0 bases; nucleotides not matched to a gene: 8. Germline V lookup: CDR1 LGHNA, CDR2 YSLEER. The CDR3 runs to 17 residues. Study outcomes and limitations: Conclusions were preliminary, with small, heterogeneous patient groups. In 5 of 8 subjects, circulating graft-donor-reactive CD4 TCRbeta sequences fell significantly after transplant.

Repertoires were generated with immunoSEQ multiplex PCR, while TCRdb's copy carries only in-frame clones and drops some. This sample has about 72,000 clones; under 95% occur once, and the top ten carry roughly 3%. This clone was observed once. Its specificity is not known. This clonotype originated in a human donor who received a liver transplant. The sample was CD4+ T cells from blood, taken before liver transplant. The genes are TRBV4-3 and TRBJ1-4, with 7 positions matching TRBD1. CDR3 region: CASSPGRGSATNEKLFF. CDR3 DNA sequence: TGCGCCAGCAGCCCGGGCAGGGGGTCCGCAACTAATGAAAAACTGTTTTTT.